The entry below describes one T cell receptor beta chain. Its antigen remains unknown. V lost 6 bases and J lost 4; bases outside the gene matches: 5. This CDR3 spans 14 amino acids. This entry comes from a study of metastatic and nonmetastatic thyroid tumors. Study information: Repertoire comparisons spanned blood and tumor or nodule tissue from malignant and benign thyroid patients. Study outcomes and limitations: Significantly greater TCR beta diversity was reportedly found in malignant thyroid tumors than in benign nodules (in blood and tumor).

No treatment had been given to any patient before thyroid surgery. In the authors' workflow: A classifier of distant metastasis in papillary thyroid cancer was built from CDR3 differences (across clinicopathological groups). TCRdb redid the clone calls on the PCR reads using MiXCR. The V and J calls were determined by TCRdb, not by the authors. The sample lists over 5,500 clones; around 34% were seen once. The sample taken for sequencing was adjacent normal tissue. The receptor was isolated from a female donor with papillary thyroid cancer or a benign thyroid nodule (not recorded which). Some clones in this sample may be carry-over from other donors' samples. The gene calls are TRBV12-3 or TRBV12-4 and TRBJ2-3, with 9 bases matching TRBD2. This CDR3 reads CASRSGGGADTQYF. The CDR3 region has the DNA TGTGCCAGCAGAAGCGGCGGGGGGGCAGATACGCAGTATTTT.